This T cell receptor beta chain was recovered during a study of PD-1 blockade in mismatch repair-deficient tumors. Clones were read by immunoSEQ multiplex PCR, and TCRdb kept only the in-frame ones, dropping some. Altogether about 14,000 clones are present, 86% being singletons, with the ten largest covering around 4.9%. The CDR3 is made up of 16 amino acids. With 1 base removed from V and 3 bases from J, the gap between germline ends came to 14 bases. Germline-derived CDR1 and CDR2 are ENHRY and SYGVKD. Notes on the study in general: Three of seven peptides expanded clones, giving over 130 unique blood TCRs.

About this clone itself: Its matching antigen is unknown.

Time point here: 10-day in vitro stimulation with candidate neoantigen peptide 6. TCR sequencing covered a few patients who responded to pembrolizumab. A roughly ten-day in vitro culture was run per each of 7 or 8 reactive peptides. An identically run culture lacking peptide was the fold-change baseline. The receptor was derived from an adult with mismatch repair-deficient cancer. Sequenced here: cells cultured in vitro, sampled from a patient treated with pembrolizumab. The rearrangement joins TRBV10-3 to TRBJ2-3, with D tentatively TRBD1 (5 bases). As DNA, the CDR3 is TGTGCCATCAGTGAGTGGGCGCAGGGTGAGACAGATACGCAGTATTTT. This translates into CAISEWAQGETDTQYF.